The clone carrying this T cell receptor (beta chain) was found a few times. The source of the sample is a study of blood T cell repertoires in COVID-19. Study-level background: Samples came from the United States, Italy and Spain, spanning acute and convalescent COVID-19. The analysed material was cDNA or gDNA that came from T cells, B-cell-depleted T cells, or PBMCs.

This CDR3 spans 17 amino acids. V lost 1 base and J 5 bases, leaving 20 bases between the germline ends. Per the germline V gene, CDR1 is SGHDN and CDR2 is FVKESK. Only in-frame clones appear in the TCRdb table, and some are missing; sequencing was by immunoSEQ multiplex PCR. Of around 63,000 clones in the sample, approximately 86% were seen once. V is TRBV14 and J is TRBJ2-5; possible D gene TRBD2, 6 bases. Sequencing was performed on peripheral blood. The source is a man aged 45-60 years with active COVID-19. This chain's CDR3 is CASSQADGTPWAETQYF. The DNA of the CDR3 is TGTGCCAGCAGCCAAGCGGACGGGACTCCTTGGGCGGAGACCCAGTACTTC.